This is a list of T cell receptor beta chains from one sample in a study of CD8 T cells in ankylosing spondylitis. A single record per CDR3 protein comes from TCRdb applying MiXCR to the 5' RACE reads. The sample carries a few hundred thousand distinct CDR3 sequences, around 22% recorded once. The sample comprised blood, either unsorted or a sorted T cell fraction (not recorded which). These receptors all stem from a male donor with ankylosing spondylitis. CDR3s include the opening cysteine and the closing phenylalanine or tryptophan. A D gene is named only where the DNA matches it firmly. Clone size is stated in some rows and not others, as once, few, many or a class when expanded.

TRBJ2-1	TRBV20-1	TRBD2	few	CSALGGWPGTSGASSYNEQFF	TGCAGTGCTCTGGGGGGGTGGCCCGGGACTAGCGGGGCTAGCTCCTACAATGAGCAGTTCTTC
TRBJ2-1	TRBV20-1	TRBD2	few	CSARLPASGGINEQFF	TGCAGTGCTAGACTCCCTGCTAGCGGGGGTATCAATGAGCAGTTCTTC
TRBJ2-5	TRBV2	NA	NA	CASTEEEFQETQYF	TGTGCCAGCACCGAGGAGGAGTTCCAAGAGACCCAGTACTTC
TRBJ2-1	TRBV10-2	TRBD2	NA	CASRLASYNEQFF	TGCGCCAGCCGACTAGCGTCTTACAATGAGCAGTTCTTC
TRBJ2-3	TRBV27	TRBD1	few	CASSPGQGRADTQYF	TGTGCCAGCAGCCCCGGACAGGGAAGGGCAGATACGCAGTATTTT
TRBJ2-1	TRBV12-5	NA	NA	CASGVNNEQFF	TGTGCTAGTGGTGTAAACAATGAGCAGTTCTTC
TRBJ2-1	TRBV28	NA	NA	CASSLPRYSSYNEQFF	TGTGCCAGCAGTTTACCTCGCTATAGCTCCTACAATGAGCAGTTCTTC
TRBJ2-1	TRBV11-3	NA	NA	CASSEGGLRFNEQFF	TGTGCCAGCAGTGAAGGGGGGCTTCGTTTCAATGAGCAGTTCTTC
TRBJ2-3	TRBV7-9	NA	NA	CASSATEGVRTDTQYF	TGTGCCAGCAGCGCTACAGAGGGGGTTCGTACAGATACGCAGTATTTT
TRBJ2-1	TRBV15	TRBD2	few	CATSRIRVAGGNNEQFF	TGTGCCACCAGCAGGATAAGGGTAGCGGGAGGGAACAATGAGCAGTTCTTC
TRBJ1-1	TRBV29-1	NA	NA	CSVSSGGNAEAFF	TGCAGCGTCTCCTCGGGGGGGAACGCTGAAGCTTTCTTT
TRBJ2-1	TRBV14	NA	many	CASSPARGVDNEQFF	TGTGCCAGCAGCCCGGCCAGGGGGGTCGACAATGAGCAGTTCTTC
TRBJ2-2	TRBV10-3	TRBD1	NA	CAISEWTGGAIGELFF	TGTGCCATCAGTGAATGGACAGGGGGCGCAATCGGGGAGCTGTTTTTT
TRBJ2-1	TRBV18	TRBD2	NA	CASSPTGGVEQFF	TGTGCCAGCTCCCCCACTGGGGGGGTCGAGCAGTTCTTC
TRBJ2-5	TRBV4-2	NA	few	CASSQDPFATGSETQYF	TGTGCCAGCAGCCAAGACCCCTTTGCCACAGGGTCCGAGACCCAGTACTTC
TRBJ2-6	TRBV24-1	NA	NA	CATSDRGLRNVLTF	TGTGCCACCAGTGACCGAGGACTACGCAACGTCCTGACTTTC
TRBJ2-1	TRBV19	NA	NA	CASSPVGGYNEQFF	TGTGCCAGTAGTCCGGTTGGGGGCTACAATGAGCAGTTCTTC
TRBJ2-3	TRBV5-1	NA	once	CASSPERADTQYF	TGCGCCAGCAGCCCGGAGAGAGCAGATACGCAGTATTTT
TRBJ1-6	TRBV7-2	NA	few	CASSPLWSYSPLHF	TGTGCCAGCAGCCCCCTATGGTCGTATTCACCCCTCCACTTT
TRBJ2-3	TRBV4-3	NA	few	CASSQELRSTDTQYF	TGCGCCAGCAGCCAAGAATTACGAAGCACAGATACGCAGTATTTT
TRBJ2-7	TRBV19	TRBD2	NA	CASSILGGSSSYEQYF	TGTGCCAGTAGTATCCTCGGGGGGTCGAGTTCCTACGAGCAGTACTTC
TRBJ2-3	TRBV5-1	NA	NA	CASSRFGTSTVVLVQYF	TGCGCCAGCAGCCGCTTCGGGACTTCCACTGTTGTTCTAGTGCAGTATTTT
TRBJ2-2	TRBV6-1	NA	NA	CASHPGRRDGELFF	TGTGCCAGCCACCCGGGCCGCAGGGACGGGGAGCTGTTTTTT
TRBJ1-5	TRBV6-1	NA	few	CASRPTANQPQHF	TGTGCCAGCAGGCCGACGGCCAATCAGCCCCAGCATTTT
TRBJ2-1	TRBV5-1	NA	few	CASSRDTNEQFF	TGCGCCAGCAGCCGGGACACCAATGAGCAGTTCTTC
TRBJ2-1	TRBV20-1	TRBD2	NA	CSARDSSGSANEQFF	TGCAGTGCTAGAGATTCCAGCGGGAGTGCTAATGAGCAGTTCTTC
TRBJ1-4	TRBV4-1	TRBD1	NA	CASSQGIGQGNEKLFF	TGCGCCAGCAGCCAAGGAATAGGACAGGGTAATGAAAAACTGTTTTTT
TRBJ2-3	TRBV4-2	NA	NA	CASSTPDLRHTDTQYF	TGTGCCAGCAGCACCCCGGACCTTCGGCACACAGATACGCAGTATTTT
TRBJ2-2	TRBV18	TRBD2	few	CASSRGLAGRQGTGELFF	TGTGCCAGCTCACGAGGACTAGCGGGACGTCAGGGGACCGGGGAGCTGTTTTTT